This TCR beta chain was obtained from a study of human T cells and chemical hapten exposure. Using its own MiXCR run on the RACE reads, TCRdb lists one record per CDR3 protein. Seen here are 55,000 to 80,000 distinct CDR3 sequences, 9.5% to 12% observed once, and the top ten hold more than 2%. The CDR3 has 16 residues. The germline V gene has CDR1 SGHDN and CDR2 FVKESK. J gave up 6 bases and V 1 base, and 8 bases lay outside the gene matches. The time point denotes: patch test 3, about 24 weeks after DPC sensitization. Treatment here: therapeutic diphenylcyclopropenone sensitization with weekly scalp DPC. The starting material, unfractionated whole blood, was used for total RNA extraction. Only a few counts were recorded for this clonotype.

V and J are TRBV14 and TRBJ2-1, with TRBD2 matching over 8 bases. The origin of this receptor is a woman in her 30s with alopecia areata. Some clones in this sample may be carry-over from other donors' samples. The input for sequencing was whole blood, taken in connection with sensitization to the hapten diphenylcyclopropenone (DPC). The CDR3 nucleotides read TGTGCCAGCAGCCAAGCGGGAGGGAGCGTGTCCAATGAGCAGTTCTTC. Translation gives CASSQAGGSVSNEQFF.